What follows is one T cell receptor beta chain and its context. Sequencing used immunoSEQ multiplex PCR; TCRdb keeps in-frame clones, though not all of them. The sample holds around 33,000 clones; almost 70% are singletons and the top ten take about a quarter. The sample originates from a study of cytotoxic CD8 clonotypes in ibrutinib-treated CLL. The V gene's germline CDR1 is MDHEN and CDR2 SYDVKM. Losses at the gene ends were 6 bases for V and 2 bases for J; bases not matched to a gene: 30. This CDR3 has 22 amino acids. The input for sequencing was PBMCs, taken before ibrutinib treatment. The origin of this receptor is a human donor with chronic lymphocytic leukemia. V is TRBV28 and J is TRBJ1-2, with 7 bases that match TRBD1. The chain's CDR3 is CASSHTYPSLHSAGQTNYGYTF. In nucleotides, the CDR3 is TGTGCCAGCAGCCACACTTACCCCTCTCTTCACTCTGCGGGACAGACAAACTATGGCTACACCTTC.